Below, 12 T cell receptor beta chains from the same sample are listed, as sequenced in a study of T cells in women clearing cervical HPV infection. The data were produced by immunoSEQ multiplex PCR, yet TCRdb's version contains in-frame clones alone and is incomplete. The sample table sets out under 40,000 clones. The sequenced sample consisted of blood buffy coat. These TCRs come from a woman between 18 and 70 years old with a cervical HPV16 infection that either progressed to CIN3+ or cleared (not recorded which).

As concerns this clone: The CDR3 end lies 3 residues beyond the end of the read and is filled in from the germline J gene. The chain has TRBV7-2 and TRBJ2-3; D possibly corresponds to TRBD2 (6 bases). Trimming removed 2 bases at V and 6 bases at J, with 12 bases between. The germline gives CDR1 SGHTA, CDR2 FQGNSA. This CDR3 region has 14 residues. CDR3 bases read: TGTGCCAGCAGCTTATCGGCGGGGAGGGATACG. Its translation is CASSLSAGRDT. The full CDR3 protein reads CASSLSAGRDTQYF.

With regard to this clone: The read ends 3 residues early relative to the CDR3; the germline J gene fills the gap. This chain uses TRBV5-1 with TRBJ2-3; TRBD1 aligns across 9 bases. The V gene's germline CDR1 is SGHRS and CDR2 YFSETQ. CDR3 length: 15 amino acids. Here the CDR3 reads CASSTPGQGRETQYF. The covered CDR3 bases are TGCGCCAGCAGCACTCCGGGACAGGGCCGAGAGACG.

CDR3 DNA (partial): TGTGCCAGCAGCCTAGGGACTACCGGGAGGGCGGGCGAG. It yields the protein CASSLGTTGRAGE. The complete CDR3 protein is CASSLGTTGRAGEQYF. The chain couples TRBV7-6 to TRBJ2-7; TRBD2 matches at 8 bases. The read ends 3 residues before the CDR3 terminus; that terminus is restored from the germline J gene. The ends lost 5 bases at V and 6 bases at J; junction bases unmatched: 15. Germline V gene data show CDR1 as SGHVS and CDR2 as FNYEAQ. The CDR3 consists of 16 residues.

Worth noting for this clone: The read ends 3 residues early relative to the CDR3; the germline J gene fills the gap. This rearrangement joins TRBV7-2 to TRBJ1-2, with D tentatively TRBD1 (6 bases). Germline V gene lookup returns CDR1 SGHTA and CDR2 FQGNSA. V shed 3 bases and J shed 6 bases, with 8 bases lying between them. CDR3 length: 12 residues. The sequenced part of the CDR3 DNA is TGTGCCAGCAGCTTCAGGGGTGATGGC. The encoded protein is CASSFRGDG. The CDR3 in its entirety is CASSFRGDGYTF. The full variable domain, its missing parts supplied by reference TRBV7-2 and TRBJ1-2, is GAGVSQSPSNKVTEKGKDVELRCDPISGHTALYWYRQSLGQGLEFLIYFQGNSAPDKSGLPSDRFSAERTGGSVSTLTIQRTQQEDSAVYLCASSFRGDGYTFGSGTRLTVV.

CDR3 sequence: CASSAGQQGLEWTQYF. CDR3 bases read: TGTGCCAGCAGTGCGGGCCAACAGGGGCTGGAGTGGACC. The chain employs TRBV12-3 or TRBV12-4 and TRBJ2-5, with 7 bases identical to TRBD1. Coverage ceases 3 residues before the CDR3 finishes, and the germline J gene fills in the end. CDR3 length: 16 residues. The junction had 16 bases not matched to a gene; V was cut back by 5 bases and J by 7 bases.

A note on this clone: The CDR3 goes on 3 residues after the read ends, and that part is filled in from the germline J gene. The V and J genes are TRBV16 and TRBJ1-1; 10 bases map to TRBD1. CDR1 KGHSY and CDR2 FQNENV come from the germline V gene. With V trimmed by 0 bases and J by 1 base, 2 bases remained unmatched. The CDR3 is 16 residues long. The CDR3 region is CASSQSRDRGNTEAFF. CDR3 bases read: TGTGCCAGCAGCCAATCAAGGGACAGGGGGAACACTGAA.

As for this clone: The read ends 3 residues shy of where the CDR3 ends; the end is completed using the germline J gene. The same CDR3 is also encoded by other DNA sequences in this sample. V is TRBV5-1 and J is TRBJ2-1; TRBD2 aligns across 9 bases. The V gene's germline CDR1 is SGHRS and CDR2 YFSETQ. This CDR3 is 14 amino acids long. Germline trimming cut 5 bases from V and 4 bases from J; bases unmatched to any gene: 4. The CDR3 bases that were read are TGCGCCAGCAGTAGTAGCGGGGGTTACAATGAG. It is translated as CASSSSGGYNE. The whole CDR3 protein is CASSSSGGYNEQFF.

Partial CDR3 DNA: TGTGCCAGCAGCTTTCTAGCGGGAGGCCCCTACGAC. Protein product: CASSFLAGGPYD. The entire CDR3 is CASSFLAGGPYDYTF. The chain links TRBV7-2 to TRBJ1-2; D is unclear. The CDR3 end falls 3 residues outside the read, so it is completed with the germline J gene. Germline V CDR1 and CDR2: SGHTA, FQGNSA. The CDR3 is made up of 15 amino acids.

About this clone: The read stops 3 residues short of the end of the CDR3; the missing end is completed from the germline J gene. The V gene is TRBV6-1, the J gene TRBJ1-5; D ambiguous. Germline CDR1 is MNHNS and CDR2 is SASEGT. The length of the CDR3 is 15 residues. Trimming shortened V by 2 bases and J by 0 bases, and 8 bases separated the two germline ends. The CDR3 region is CASSERAYSNQPQHF. CDR3 DNA (partial): TGTGCCAGCAGTGAAAGGGCTTATAGCAATCAGCCC.

Regarding this clone: The read comes to an end 3 residues before the CDR3 does, leaving the germline J gene to fill in the end. V and J are TRBV7-2 and TRBJ1-5; no definite D call. Trimming took 1 base from V and 5 from J, leaving 9 bases between them. The CDR3 sequence is 14 residues long. CDR1 and CDR2 (germline): SGHTA, FQGNSA. This CDR3 reads CASSLVGRHQPQHF. Partial CDR3 DNA: TGTGCCAGCAGCTTAGTGGGCAGGCATCAGCCC.

Concerning this clone: The CDR3 is cut off 3 residues early in the read; its end comes from the germline J gene. The V and J genes are TRBV5-1 and TRBJ2-2; D might be TRBD1 (6 bases). CDR3 length equals 15 residues. In germline, CDR1 is SGHRS, CDR2 YFSETQ. The part of the CDR3 DNA that was read is TGCGCCAGCAGCTTACAGGGTGGTGGGGCCAACGTG. Protein product: CASSLQGGGANV. The full CDR3 sequence reads CASSLQGGGANVLFF. The whole variable domain, filled in from reference TRBV5-1 and TRBJ2-2, reads KAGVTQTPRYLIKTRGQQVTLSCSPISGHRSVSWYQQTPGQGLQFLFEYFSETQRNKGNFPGRFSGRQFSNSRSEMNVSTLELGDSALYLCASSLQGGGANVLFFGEGSRLTVL.

About this clone itself: Read coverage stops 3 residues before the CDR3 terminus; the germline J gene supplies the remainder. This rearrangement joins TRBV28 to TRBJ2-5; 9 bases are shared with TRBD1. The CDR3 runs to 14 residues. V gave up 5 bases and J gave up 5 bases; unmatched junction bases: 6. Germline V gene lookup returns CDR1 MDHEN and CDR2 SYDVKM. CDR3 sequence reads: CASSKTGGPETQYF. The part of the CDR3 DNA that was read is TGTGCCAGCAGTAAAACAGGGGGCCCTGAGACC.